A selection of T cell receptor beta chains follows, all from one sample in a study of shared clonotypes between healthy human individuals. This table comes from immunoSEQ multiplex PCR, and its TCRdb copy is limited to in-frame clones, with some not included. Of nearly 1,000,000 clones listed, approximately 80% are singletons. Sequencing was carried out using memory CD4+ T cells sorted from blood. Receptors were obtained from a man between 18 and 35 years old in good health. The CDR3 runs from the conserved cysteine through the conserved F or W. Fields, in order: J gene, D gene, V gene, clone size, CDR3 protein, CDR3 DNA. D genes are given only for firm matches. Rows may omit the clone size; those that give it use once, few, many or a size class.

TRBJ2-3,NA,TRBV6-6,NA,CASSVLGQKTDTQYF,TGTGCCAGCAGTGTGTTGGGACAAAAGACAGATACGCAGTATTTT
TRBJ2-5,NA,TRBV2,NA,CASSTRISETQYF,TGTGCCAGCAGTACCCGGATCTCGGAGACCCAGTACTTC
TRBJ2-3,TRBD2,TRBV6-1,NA,CASILGGRGTDTQYF,TGTGCCAGCATCTTGGGGGGGAGGGGCACAGATACGCAGTATTTT
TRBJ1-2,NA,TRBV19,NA,CASSVSGGGGYTF,TGTGCCAGTAGTGTCTCCGGGGGCGGTGGCTACACCTTC
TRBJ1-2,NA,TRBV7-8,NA,CASSFFIGAGQRAGYTF,TGTGCCAGCAGCTTTTTCATCGGAGCGGGACAACGAGCTGGCTACACCTTC
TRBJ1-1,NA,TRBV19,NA,CASSPGLNTEAFF,TGTGCCAGTAGCCCAGGACTGAACACTGAAGCTTTCTTT
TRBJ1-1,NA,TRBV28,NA,CASSPPQVSTEAFF,TGTGCCAGCAGTCCCCCACAGGTATCCACTGAAGCTTTCTTT
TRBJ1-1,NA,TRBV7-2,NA,CASSLDLGYDTEAFF,TGTGCCAGCAGCTTAGATCTGGGGTACGACACTGAAGCTTTCTTT
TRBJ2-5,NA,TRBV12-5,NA,CASGLAPRTQYF,TGTGCTAGTGGTTTGGCACCTAGGACCCAGTACTTC
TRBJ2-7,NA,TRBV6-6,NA,CASRGLYEQYF,TGTGCCAGCAGAGGGCTTTACGAGCAGTACTTC
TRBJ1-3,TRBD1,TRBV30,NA,CAWILFPTGGFYHTIYF,TGTGCCTGGATTCTCTTCCCGACAGGGGGTTTTTATCACACCATATATTTT
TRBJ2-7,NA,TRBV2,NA,CASRAREDSREQYF,TGTGCCAGCCGCGCGAGAGAGGACTCGAGAGAGCAGTACTTC
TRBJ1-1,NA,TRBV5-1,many,CASSLEGLNTEAFF,TGCGCCAGCAGCTTGGAGGGGTTGAACACTGAAGCTTTCTTT
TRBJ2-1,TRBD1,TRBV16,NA,CASSQNRGGYNEQFF,TGTGCCAGCAGCCAAAACAGGGGCGGTTACAATGAGCAGTTCTTC
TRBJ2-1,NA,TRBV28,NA,CASSLTQGRYNEQFF,TGTGCCAGCAGTTTAACCCAAGGACGCTACAATGAGCAGTTCTTC
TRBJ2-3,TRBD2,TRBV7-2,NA,CASSLASGGTDTQYF,TGTGCCAGCAGCTTAGCCAGCGGGGGCACAGATACGCAGTATTTT
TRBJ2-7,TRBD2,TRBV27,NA,CASKVTTIDQAGGRGEQYF,TGTGCCAGCAAAGTCACCACAATCGATCAAGCGGGGGGCAGGGGCGAGCAGTACTTC
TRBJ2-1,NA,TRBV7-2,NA,CASSLGGDSYNEQFF,TGTGCCAGCAGCCTCGGTGGGGACTCCTACAATGAGCAGTTCTTC
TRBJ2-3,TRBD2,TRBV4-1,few,CASSQSSGRSLSTDTQYF,TGCGCCAGCAGCCAATCTAGCGGGAGGTCCCTAAGCACAGATACGCAGTATTTT
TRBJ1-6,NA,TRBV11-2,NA,CASSLRAGVGSPLHF,TGTGCCAGCAGCTTAAGGGCAGGGGTAGGTTCACCCCTCCACTTT
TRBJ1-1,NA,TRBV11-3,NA,CASSLKDSEAFF,TGTGCCAGCAGCTTAAAGGACAGTGAAGCTTTCTTT
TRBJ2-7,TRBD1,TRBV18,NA,CASSPDRVRSYEQYF,TGTGCCAGCTCACCCGACAGGGTTAGATCCTACGAGCAGTACTTC
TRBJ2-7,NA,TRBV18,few,CASSPPSLLDEQYF,TGTGCCAGCTCACCACCGTCGCTGTTGGACGAGCAGTACTTC
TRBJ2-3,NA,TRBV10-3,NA,CAISELSDTQYF,TGTGCCATCAGTGAGCTTTCAGATACGCAGTATTTT
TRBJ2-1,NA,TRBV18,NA,CASSPPNRNEQFF,TGTGCCAGCTCACCACCAAATCGGAATGAGCAGTTCTTC
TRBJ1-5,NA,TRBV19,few,CASSTVGTQPQHF,TGTGCCAGTAGTACCGTCGGTACTCAGCCCCAGCATTTT
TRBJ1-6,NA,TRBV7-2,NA,CASSSQPAGLGSPLHF,TGTGCCAGCAGCTCCCAGCCCGCGGGGTTGGGCTCACCCCTCCACTTT
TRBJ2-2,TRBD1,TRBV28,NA,CASRRQGGAGELFF,TGTGCCAGCAGGAGACAGGGCGGTGCCGGGGAGCTGTTTTTT
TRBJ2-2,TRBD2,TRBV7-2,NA,CASSLKREITGELFF,TGTGCCAGCAGCTTAAAGCGGGAGATCACCGGGGAGCTGTTTTTT
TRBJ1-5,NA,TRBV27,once,CASSLRQNQPQHF,TGTGCCAGCAGTTTAAGACAGAATCAGCCCCAGCATTTT
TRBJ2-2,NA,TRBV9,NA,CASSVAVLHNTGELFF,TGTGCCAGCAGCGTAGCCGTCTTGCACAACACCGGGGAGCTGTTTTTT
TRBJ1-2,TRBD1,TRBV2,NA,CASSEARTGDNYGYTF,TGTGCCAGCAGTGAAGCACGGACAGGGGATAACTATGGCTACACCTTC
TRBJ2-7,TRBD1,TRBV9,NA,CASSQGTEPLHEQYF,TGTGCCAGCAGCCAGGGGACAGAGCCCCTCCACGAGCAGTACTTC
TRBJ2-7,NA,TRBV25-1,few,CASSEFRGNSYEQYF,TGTGCCAGCAGTGAATTCCGCGGGAACTCCTACGAGCAGTACTTC
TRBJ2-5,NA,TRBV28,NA,CASSQAGLQETQYF,TGTGCCAGCAGTCAGGCAGGGCTCCAAGAGACCCAGTACTTC
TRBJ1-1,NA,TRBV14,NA,CASSRQGRGEAFF,TGTGCCAGCAGCCGCCAAGGGCGAGGTGAAGCTTTCTTT
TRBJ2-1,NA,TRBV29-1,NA,CSVEGSWYNEQFF,TGCAGCGTTGAAGGGTCATGGTACAATGAGCAGTTCTTC
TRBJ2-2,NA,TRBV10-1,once,CASSGTRNTGELFF,TGCGCCAGCAGTGGGACGAGGAACACCGGGGAGCTGTTTTTT
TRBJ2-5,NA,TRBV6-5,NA,CASRGTPGETQYF,TGTGCCAGCAGAGGGACACCGGGAGAGACCCAGTACTTC
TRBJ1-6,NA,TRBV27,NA,CASSTNRDSPLHF,TGTGCCAGCAGTACCAATAGGGATTCACCCCTCCACTTT
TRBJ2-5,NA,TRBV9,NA,CASSVSQEETQYF,TGTGCCAGCAGCGTATCCCAGGAAGAGACCCAGTACTTC
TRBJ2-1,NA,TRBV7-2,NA,CASSLDQGTAEQFF,TGTGCCAGCAGCTTAGACCAGGGCACCGCTGAGCAGTTCTTC
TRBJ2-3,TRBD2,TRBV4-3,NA,CASSQELALAGSSHPSGTQYF,TGCGCCAGCAGCCAAGAATTAGCACTAGCGGGAAGTAGTCACCCCTCGGGTACGCAGTATTTT
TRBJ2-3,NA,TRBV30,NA,CAWGTGGGTDTQYF,TGTGCCTGGGGAACCGGAGGTGGCACAGATACGCAGTATTTT
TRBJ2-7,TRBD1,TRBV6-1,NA,CAGTGTGTYEQYF,TGTGCCGGGACCGGGACAGGAACCTACGAGCAGTACTTC
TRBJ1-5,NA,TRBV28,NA,CASSLYSFNQPQHF,TGTGCCAGCAGTCTATACAGCTTCAATCAGCCCCAGCATTTT
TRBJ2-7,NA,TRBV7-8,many,CASSLGRGSSYEQYF,TGTGCCAGCAGCTTGGGCCGCGGTAGCTCCTACGAGCAGTACTTC
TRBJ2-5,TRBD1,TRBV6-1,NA,CASRGQGSQYF,TGTGCCAGCAGGGGACAGGGGTCCCAGTACTTC
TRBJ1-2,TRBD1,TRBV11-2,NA,CASSLDRTGVNGYTF,TGTGCCAGCAGCTTAGACCGGACAGGGGTGAATGGCTACACCTTC
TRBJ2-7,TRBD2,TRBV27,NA,CATAAIGGSEQYF,TGTGCCACCGCAGCCATCGGGGGGTCCGAGCAGTACTTC